This T cell receptor beta chain appears in the sequencing data of a study of blood T cell repertoires in COVID-19. Study background: Samples taken during acute and convalescent COVID-19 were collected in the United States, Italy and Spain. T cells, B-cell-depleted T cells, or PBMCs supplied cDNA or gDNA.

The V gene's germline CDR1 is SEHNR and CDR2 FQNEAQ (reference sequence). The ends lost 5 bases at V and 3 bases at J; junction bases unmatched: 6. The CDR3 runs to 14 residues. As originally analysed: Amplification of reference gene primers was used by the study to estimate nucleated cell counts. Sequenced by immunoSEQ multiplex PCR; TCRdb stores in-frame clones only, minus some. V, J and clone size are taken as reported in that table, and D and trimming were inferred from the DNA itself. Of 200,000 to 250,000 clones in the sample, 85% to 90% were seen once. This sequence joins TRBV7-9 and TRBJ1-2, with 7 positions matching TRBD1. Sequencing was done on a sample of peripheral blood. This clonotype was sampled from a man in his 60s with acute or convalescent COVID-19. The CDR3 here is CASSAGQAYYGYTF. DNA for the CDR3: TGTGCCAGCAGCGCAGGACAGGCCTACTATGGCTACACCTTC.